There are many counts of the clone carrying this T cell receptor beta chain. What it binds is unknown. CD8+CD57+ cell expansion, shown by flow cytometry, had occurred in the patients selected for sequencing. At the time of blood sampling, patients had not yet received any therapy. These data originate in a study of CD8+CD57+ T cells in acquired aplastic anemia. Across the whole study: The mean DNA yield obtained from sorted CD4+ and CD8+ cells came to 3 to 3.5 ug. Study observations and caveats: The number of CD8+ CDR3 sequences shared by patients and controls was approximately 28. Simpson's diversity of CD8+ cells was not significantly different in patients compared with controls.

The template for TCR beta VDJ and CDR3 sequence profiling was genomic DNA. TCRdb reprocessed the reads via MiXCR and lists one record per CDR3 protein. Of under 200,000 distinct CDR3 sequences in the sample, 48% are singletons; the top ten hold 8.5% to 10%. The sample consisted of sorted CD4+, CD8+, or CD8+CD57+ T cells (not recorded which) from PBMCs. The source of this sequence is a human donor with aplastic anemia.

CDR3 in DNA: TGTGCCATCACCGAAGCACCCCGGACTAGTCATCGGGTTTACGAGCAGTACTTC. Its translation is CAITEAPRTSHRVYEQYF. The J gene is TRBJ2-7, the V gene TRBV10-3; 7 bases agree with TRBD2. There are 18 residues in the CDR3. Germline lookup yields CDR1 ENHRY and CDR2 SYGVKD. With 7 bases clipped from V and 4 bases from J, the junction kept 22 bases outside the gene matches.